These T cell receptor beta chains were read from a single sample in a study of T-cell reconstitution after alpha-beta-depleted transplantation in children. TCRdb re-called the PCR reads with MiXCR, one entry per CDR3 protein. The sample lists just over 950,000 distinct CDR3 sequences; roughly 31% were seen once. The starting material was PBMCs, mostly from graft donor cells, obtained 360 days after TCRalphabeta/CD19-depleted stem cell transplant. The receptors stem from a boy younger than two who had a stem cell transplant for SCID, so the T cells may come from the graft donor. Each CDR3 is given with its conserved first and last residue. Fields, in order: J gene, clone size, D gene, V gene, CDR3 length, CDR3 DNA, CDR3 protein. A D gene is named only where the DNA matches it firmly. Expanded clones get a size class; other rows say once, few or many, or leave the size out.

J gene: TRBJ1-1; clone size: .; D gene: .; V gene: TRBV12-3/TRBV12-4; CDR3 length: 11; CDR3 DNA: TGTGCCAGCAGGCTTCAAAATGAAGCTTTCTTT; CDR3 protein: CASRLQNEAFF
J gene: TRBJ1-1; clone size: few; D gene: TRBD1; V gene: TRBV4-1; CDR3 length: 18; CDR3 DNA: TGCGCCAGCAGCCAAGATTGGTGGACAGGGGCCACGAACACTGAAGCTTTCTTT; CDR3 protein: CASSQDWWTGATNTEAFF
J gene: TRBJ2-3; clone size: .; D gene: .; V gene: TRBV5-1; CDR3 length: 14; CDR3 DNA: TGCGCCAGCAGCTTCAGGGGAGGAGTAGATACGCAGTATTTT; CDR3 protein: CASSFRGGVDTQYF
J gene: TRBJ1-1; clone size: .; D gene: .; V gene: TRBV20-1; CDR3 length: 13; CDR3 DNA: TGCAGTGCTAGTCGGGGGCCGAACACTGAAGCTTTCTTT; CDR3 protein: CSASRGPNTEAFF
J gene: TRBJ1-1; clone size: few; D gene: TRBD1; V gene: TRBV6-1; CDR3 length: 14; CDR3 DNA: TGTGCCAGCAGTCTAGGGACAGCGGAGACTGAAGCTTTCTTT; CDR3 protein: CASSLGTAETEAFF
J gene: TRBJ1-6; clone size: .; D gene: TRBD1; V gene: TRBV2; CDR3 length: 14; CDR3 DNA: TGTGCCAGCGCCGGACAGGGGGATTTTTCACCCCTCCACTTT; CDR3 protein: CASAGQGDFSPLHF
J gene: TRBJ2-7; clone size: few; D gene: TRBD1; V gene: TRBV27; CDR3 length: 14; CDR3 DNA: TGTGCCAGCAGTTTGGACAGGGGCAACTACGAGCAGTACTTC; CDR3 protein: CASSLDRGNYEQYF
J gene: TRBJ2-1; clone size: few; D gene: .; V gene: TRBV7-9; CDR3 length: 12; CDR3 DNA: TGTGCCAGCAGCCCTCCTGACGATGAGCAGTTCTTC; CDR3 protein: CASSPPDDEQFF
J gene: TRBJ2-5; clone size: few; D gene: TRBD1; V gene: TRBV11-2; CDR3 length: 13; CDR3 DNA: TGTGCCAGCAGCGATGACAGGGGACAGACCCAGTACTTC; CDR3 protein: CASSDDRGQTQYF
J gene: TRBJ2-4; clone size: .; D gene: .; V gene: TRBV6-5; CDR3 length: 14; CDR3 DNA: TGTGCCAGCAGTTACTTGCGATTTGGGAACATTCAGTACTTC; CDR3 protein: CASSYLRFGNIQYF
J gene: TRBJ2-2; clone size: .; D gene: .; V gene: TRBV7-9; CDR3 length: 14; CDR3 DNA: TGTGCCAGCAGAGAGCAGGGGAATGCCGGGGAGCTGTTTTTT; CDR3 protein: CASREQGNAGELFF
J gene: TRBJ2-1; clone size: .; D gene: .; V gene: TRBV7-9; CDR3 length: 16; CDR3 DNA: TGTGCCAGCAGCTTAGAGGGGACGAGCTCCTACAATGAGCAGTTCTTC; CDR3 protein: CASSLEGTSSYNEQFF
J gene: TRBJ2-5; clone size: few; D gene: TRBD2; V gene: TRBV28; CDR3 length: 15; CDR3 DNA: TGTGCCAGCAGTTGGGAGGGCCTATCGGGAGAGACCCAGTACTTC; CDR3 protein: CASSWEGLSGETQYF
J gene: TRBJ1-1; clone size: few; D gene: .; V gene: TRBV5-6; CDR3 length: 14; CDR3 DNA: TGTGCCAGCAGCTTCCAGGGAGTCCACACTGAAGCTTTCTTT; CDR3 protein: CASSFQGVHTEAFF
J gene: TRBJ2-3; clone size: .; D gene: .; V gene: TRBV3-1; CDR3 length: 15; CDR3 DNA: TGTGCCAGCAGCCAAGGAATGGGCCCCGCAGATACGCAGTATTTT; CDR3 protein: CASSQGMGPADTQYF
J gene: TRBJ2-1; clone size: .; D gene: .; V gene: TRBV5-1; CDR3 length: 15; CDR3 DNA: TGCGCCAGCAGCTTGGCTCAGAGCTCCTACAATGAGCAGTTCTTC; CDR3 protein: CASSLAQSSYNEQFF
J gene: TRBJ1-1; clone size: .; D gene: .; V gene: TRBV12-3/TRBV12-4; CDR3 length: 14; CDR3 DNA: TGTGCCAGCAGTTTTCTTACGGCGAACACTGAAGCTTTCTTT; CDR3 protein: CASSFLTANTEAFF
J gene: TRBJ2-3; clone size: few; D gene: TRBD1; V gene: TRBV28; CDR3 length: 16; CDR3 DNA: TGTGCCAGCAGCTTCCGGACAGGTCGAAGCACAGATACGCAGTATTTT; CDR3 protein: CASSFRTGRSTDTQYF
J gene: TRBJ2-1; clone size: .; D gene: .; V gene: TRBV5-1; CDR3 length: 13; CDR3 DNA: TGCGCCAGCAGCTTGACTAGCAACAATGAGCAGTTCTTC; CDR3 protein: CASSLTSNNEQFF
J gene: TRBJ1-3; clone size: few; D gene: .; V gene: TRBV9; CDR3 length: 15; CDR3 DNA: TGTGCCAGCAGCGTACTGGGGGACTCTGGAAACACCATATATTTT; CDR3 protein: CASSVLGDSGNTIYF
J gene: TRBJ2-7; clone size: few; D gene: .; V gene: TRBV12-3/TRBV12-4; CDR3 length: 12; CDR3 DNA: TGTGCCAGCAGTTTTGAGATGGGAGAGCAGTACTTC; CDR3 protein: CASSFEMGEQYF
J gene: TRBJ2-3; clone size: many; D gene: .; V gene: TRBV4-2; CDR3 length: 16; CDR3 DNA: TGTGCCAGCAGCCCAACGAAGGTCCCTAGCACAGATACGCAGTATTTT; CDR3 protein: CASSPTKVPSTDTQYF
J gene: TRBJ2-3; clone size: few; D gene: TRBD2; V gene: TRBV25-1; CDR3 length: 16; CDR3 DNA: TGTGCCAGCAGTGAATATAGCGGACTAGCACAAGATACGCAGTATTTT; CDR3 protein: CASSEYSGLAQDTQYF
J gene: TRBJ1-1; clone size: few; D gene: .; V gene: TRBV18; CDR3 length: 12; CDR3 DNA: TGTGCCAGCTCCGACGGGGGGGTGGAAGCTTTCTTT; CDR3 protein: CASSDGGVEAFF
J gene: TRBJ1-2; clone size: .; D gene: .; V gene: TRBV7-9; CDR3 length: 15; CDR3 DNA: TGTGCCAGCAGCCGGGGAGGGACTGTGGACTATGGCTACACCTTC; CDR3 protein: CASSRGGTVDYGYTF
J gene: TRBJ2-5; clone size: few; D gene: .; V gene: TRBV29-1; CDR3 length: 13; CDR3 DNA: TGCAGCGTTGAAGGGACAGACCAAGAGACCCAGTACTTC; CDR3 protein: CSVEGTDQETQYF
J gene: TRBJ2-1; clone size: .; D gene: .; V gene: TRBV5-6; CDR3 length: 14; CDR3 DNA: TGTGCCAGCAGCATTGGTCCGAACAAGAATGAGCAGTTCTTC; CDR3 protein: CASSIGPNKNEQFF
J gene: TRBJ1-4; clone size: .; D gene: .; V gene: TRBV7-6; CDR3 length: 15; CDR3 DNA: TGTGCCAGCAGCAACACCCCTGCCCCTAATGAAAAACTGTTTTTT; CDR3 protein: CASSNTPAPNEKLFF
J gene: TRBJ2-2; clone size: few; D gene: TRBD2; V gene: TRBV12-3/TRBV12-4; CDR3 length: 16; CDR3 DNA: TGTGCCACCAAAAAGACTAGCGGGGGCGTGGCCGGGGAGCTGTTTTTT; CDR3 protein: CATKKTSGGVAGELFF
J gene: TRBJ2-3; clone size: few; D gene: .; V gene: TRBV5-1; CDR3 length: 14; CDR3 DNA: TGCGCCAGCAGCTTAGGGTCCCTCACAGATACGCAGTATTTT; CDR3 protein: CASSLGSLTDTQYF
J gene: TRBJ2-2; clone size: few; D gene: TRBD2; V gene: TRBV12-3/TRBV12-4; CDR3 length: 16; CDR3 DNA: TGTGCCAGCAGCCCTCGGGAGCGGGGGGGCGCCGGGGAGCTGTTTTTT; CDR3 protein: CASSPRERGGAGELFF
J gene: TRBJ2-6; clone size: .; D gene: .; V gene: TRBV9; CDR3 length: 18; CDR3 DNA: TGTGCCAGCAGCGCCGGATGGGGACGGACGCCCGGGGCCAACGTCCTGACTTTC; CDR3 protein: CASSAGWGRTPGANVLTF
J gene: TRBJ2-5; clone size: .; D gene: .; V gene: TRBV7-2; CDR3 length: 15; CDR3 DNA: TGTGCCAGCAGCCGAACCGGGACCCTCCAAGAGACCCAGTACTTC; CDR3 protein: CASSRTGTLQETQYF
J gene: TRBJ1-2; clone size: few; D gene: TRBD1; V gene: TRBV20-1; CDR3 length: 15; CDR3 DNA: TGCAGTGCTAGAGATCTCCACAGGGGGTTGGATGGCTACACCTTC; CDR3 protein: CSARDLHRGLDGYTF
J gene: TRBJ1-1; clone size: many; D gene: .; V gene: TRBV5-5; CDR3 length: 13; CDR3 DNA: TGTGCCAGCAGCACCGGACAGTTGCTTGAAGCTTTCTTT; CDR3 protein: CASSTGQLLEAFF
J gene: TRBJ2-7; clone size: few; D gene: .; V gene: TRBV4-1; CDR3 length: 15; CDR3 DNA: TGCGCCAGCAGCCAAGGTCGACAGATGTTCTACGAGCAGTACTTC; CDR3 protein: CASSQGRQMFYEQYF
J gene: TRBJ2-7; clone size: .; D gene: .; V gene: TRBV5-5; CDR3 length: 16; CDR3 DNA: TGTGCCAGCAGCTTGCGCGGGACAGTGAACTCCTACGAGCAGTACTTC; CDR3 protein: CASSLRGTVNSYEQYF
J gene: TRBJ2-3; clone size: .; D gene: TRBD2; V gene: TRBV5-5; CDR3 length: 15; CDR3 DNA: TGTGCCAGCAGCTCGATCTCCGGGGGGACAGATACGCAGTATTTT; CDR3 protein: CASSSISGGTDTQYF
J gene: TRBJ2-2; clone size: .; D gene: .; V gene: TRBV29-1; CDR3 length: 13; CDR3 DNA: TGCAGCGCCGGACGTTCGAACACCGGGGAGCTGTTTTTT; CDR3 protein: CSAGRSNTGELFF
J gene: TRBJ2-3; clone size: .; D gene: .; V gene: TRBV6-1; CDR3 length: 14; CDR3 DNA: TGTGCCAGCGGGGGGGACCATTGGACAGATACGCTGTATTTT; CDR3 protein: CASGGDHWTDTLYF
J gene: TRBJ2-1; clone size: .; D gene: TRBD1; V gene: TRBV20-1; CDR3 length: 17; CDR3 DNA: TGCAGTGCTAGAGATGCCCAGGGGGCGAGCTCCTACAATGAGCAGTTCTTC; CDR3 protein: CSARDAQGASSYNEQFF
J gene: TRBJ1-6; clone size: .; D gene: .; V gene: TRBV7-9; CDR3 length: 15; CDR3 DNA: TGTGCCAGCAGCTTAGGTACAGGGATAGATTCACCCCTCCACTTT; CDR3 protein: CASSLGTGIDSPLHF
J gene: TRBJ2-1; clone size: few; D gene: TRBD2; V gene: TRBV12-3/TRBV12-4; CDR3 length: 13; CDR3 DNA: TGTGCCAGCATCCTAGCGGGGCTCGGTGAGCAGTTCTTC; CDR3 protein: CASILAGLGEQFF
J gene: TRBJ2-7; clone size: few; D gene: TRBD1; V gene: TRBV20-1; CDR3 length: 12; CDR3 DNA: TGCAGTGCTCGGACAGGGGGCAACGAGCAGTACTTC; CDR3 protein: CSARTGGNEQYF
J gene: TRBJ2-1; clone size: few; D gene: TRBD1; V gene: TRBV5-5; CDR3 length: 15; CDR3 DNA: TGTGCCAGCAGCTTGGCCAGGGGGCCTTACAATGAGCAGTTCTTC; CDR3 protein: CASSLARGPYNEQFF
J gene: TRBJ2-4; clone size: .; D gene: .; V gene: TRBV5-1; CDR3 length: 16; CDR3 DNA: TGCGCCAGCAGCGGAGGACAGACACTAGCCAAAAACATTCAGTACTTC; CDR3 protein: CASSGGQTLAKNIQYF
J gene: TRBJ1-4; clone size: few; D gene: TRBD1; V gene: TRBV12-3/TRBV12-4; CDR3 length: 15; CDR3 DNA: TGTGCCAGCAGCCCCGCCACAGGGGTCAGGGAAAAACTGTTTTTT; CDR3 protein: CASSPATGVREKLFF
J gene: TRBJ2-7; clone size: .; D gene: .; V gene: TRBV10-3; CDR3 length: 13; CDR3 DNA: TGTGCCATCAGTGAGGGGGTACCCTACGAGCAGTACTTC; CDR3 protein: CAISEGVPYEQYF
J gene: TRBJ2-7; clone size: few; D gene: .; V gene: TRBV20-1; CDR3 length: 13; CDR3 DNA: TGCAGTGCTCCCCCCGGGGGATCCTACGAGCAGTACTTC; CDR3 protein: CSAPPGGSYEQYF